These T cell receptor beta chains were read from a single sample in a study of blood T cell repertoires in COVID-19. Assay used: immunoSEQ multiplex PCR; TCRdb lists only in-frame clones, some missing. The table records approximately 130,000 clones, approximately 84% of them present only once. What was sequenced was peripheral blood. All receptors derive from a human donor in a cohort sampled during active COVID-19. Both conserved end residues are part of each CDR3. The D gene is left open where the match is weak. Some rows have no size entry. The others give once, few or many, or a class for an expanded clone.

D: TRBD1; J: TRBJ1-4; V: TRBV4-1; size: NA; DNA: TGCGCCAGCAGCTTTTTACCGGGACAGGGAGAGGAAAAACTGTTTTTT; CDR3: CASSFLPGQGEEKLFF
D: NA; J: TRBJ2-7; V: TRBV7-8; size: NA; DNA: TGTGCCAGCAGGGGGGGTGTCGAGCAGTACTTC; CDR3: CASRGGVEQYF
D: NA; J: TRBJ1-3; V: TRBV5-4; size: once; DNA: TGTGCCAGCAGCTCCTCCGGGGGGAGCTCTGGAAACACCATATATTTT; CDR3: CASSSSGGSSGNTIYF
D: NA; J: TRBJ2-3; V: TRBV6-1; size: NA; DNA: TGTGCCAGCAGTGAGATAACCCCACATGCAGTAGATACGCAGTATTTT; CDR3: CASSEITPHAVDTQYF
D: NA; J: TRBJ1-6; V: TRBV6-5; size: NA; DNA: TGTGCCAGCAAAGTCAGAGGGTCTCCACCCCTCCACTTT; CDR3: CASKVRGSPPLHF
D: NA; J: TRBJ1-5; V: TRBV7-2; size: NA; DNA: TGTGCCAGCAGCTTACATAATCAGCCCCAGCATTTT; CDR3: CASSLHNQPQHF
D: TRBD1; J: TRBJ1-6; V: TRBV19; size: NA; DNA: TGTGCCAGTAGTATTGCGGGGACAGGGGCCTCACCCCTCCACTTT; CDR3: CASSIAGTGASPLHF
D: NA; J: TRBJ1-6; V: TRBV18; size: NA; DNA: TGTGCCAGCTCACCGGGCCAACCCCAGAATTCACCCCTCCACTTT; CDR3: CASSPGQPQNSPLHF
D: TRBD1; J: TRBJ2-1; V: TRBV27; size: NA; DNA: TGTGCCAGCAGTTTCCTGGGACAGAGCTCCTACAATGAGCAGTTCTTC; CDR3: CASSFLGQSSYNEQFF
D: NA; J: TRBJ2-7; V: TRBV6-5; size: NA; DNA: TGTGCCAGCACCGAGCTCCGGGTGTACGAGCAGTACTTC; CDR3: CASTELRVYEQYF
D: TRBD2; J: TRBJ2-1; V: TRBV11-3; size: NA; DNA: TGTGCCAGCAGCTCCCCGTGGACTAGCGGGGGTGAGCAGTTCTTC; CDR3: CASSSPWTSGGEQFF
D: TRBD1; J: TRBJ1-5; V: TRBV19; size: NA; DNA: TGTGCCAGTAGTATAGATGCGGGACAGGCAAATCAGCCCCAGCATTTT; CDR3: CASSIDAGQANQPQHF
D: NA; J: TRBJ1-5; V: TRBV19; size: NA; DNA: TGTGCCAGTAGTATCCCCGGGTCGGGTAGCAATCAGCCCCAGCATTTT; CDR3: CASSIPGSGSNQPQHF
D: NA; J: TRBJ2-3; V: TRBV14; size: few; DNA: TGTGCCAGCAGTCAATTTGGATCGGGGGGCGGGGATACGCAGTATTTT; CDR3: CASSQFGSGGGDTQYF
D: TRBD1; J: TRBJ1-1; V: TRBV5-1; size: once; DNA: TGCGCCAGCAGCGTCGGCCCCACAGGGGACACTGAAGCTTTCTTT; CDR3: CASSVGPTGDTEAFF
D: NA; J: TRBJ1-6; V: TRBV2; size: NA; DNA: TGTGCCAGCAGTGACTGGGCACCCGGCTCACCCCTCCACTTT; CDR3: CASSDWAPGSPLHF
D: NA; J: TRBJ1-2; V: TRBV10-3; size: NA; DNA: TGTGCCACCCAGTCCCGGGACATAGATGGCTACACCTTC; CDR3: CATQSRDIDGYTF
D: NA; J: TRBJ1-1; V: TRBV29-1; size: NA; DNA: TGCAGCGTTGATAGAGGTACGAACACTGAAGCTTTCTTT; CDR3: CSVDRGTNTEAFF
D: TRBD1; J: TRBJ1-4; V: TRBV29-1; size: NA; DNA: TGCAGCGTTGAAGCCCCCCGGGACAGAGAGGGAAAACTGTTTTTT; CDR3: CSVEAPRDREGKLFF
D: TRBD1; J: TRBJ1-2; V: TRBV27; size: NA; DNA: TGTGCCAGCAGTCCCCCAGGGGGGCGCAGGTATGGCTACACCTTC; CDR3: CASSPPGGRRYGYTF
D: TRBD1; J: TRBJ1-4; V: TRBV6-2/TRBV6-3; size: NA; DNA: TGTGCCAGCAGCCGTGGGACAGCGTCAAATGAAAAACTGTTTTTT; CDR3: CASSRGTASNEKLFF
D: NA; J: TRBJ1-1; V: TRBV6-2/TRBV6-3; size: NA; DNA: TGTGCCAGCAGCTTCTTTAGGAACACTGAAGCTTTCTTT; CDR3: CASSFFRNTEAFF
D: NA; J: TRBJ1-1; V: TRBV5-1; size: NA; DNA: TGCGCCAGCAGCTTGGCGGGGGGAGTGAACACTGAAGCTTTCTTT; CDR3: CASSLAGGVNTEAFF